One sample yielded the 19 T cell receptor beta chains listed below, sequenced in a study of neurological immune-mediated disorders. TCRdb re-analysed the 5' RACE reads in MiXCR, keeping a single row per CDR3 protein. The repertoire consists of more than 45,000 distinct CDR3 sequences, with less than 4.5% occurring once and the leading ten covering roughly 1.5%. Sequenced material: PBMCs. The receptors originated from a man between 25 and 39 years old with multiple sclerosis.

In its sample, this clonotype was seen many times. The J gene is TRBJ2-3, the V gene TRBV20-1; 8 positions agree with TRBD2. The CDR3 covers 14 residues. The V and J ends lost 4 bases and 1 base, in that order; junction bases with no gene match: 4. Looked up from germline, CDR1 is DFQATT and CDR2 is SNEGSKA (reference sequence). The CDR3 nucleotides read TGCAGTGCTACAAGGACTAGCCGCACAGATACGCAGTATTTT. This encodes CSATRTSRTDTQYF.

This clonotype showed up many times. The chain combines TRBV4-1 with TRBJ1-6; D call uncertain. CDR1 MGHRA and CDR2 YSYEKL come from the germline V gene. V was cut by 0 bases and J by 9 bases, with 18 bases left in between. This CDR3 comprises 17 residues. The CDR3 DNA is TGCGCCAGCAGCCAAGATCCGGCTTTACCGACCCTTTCACCCCTCCACTTT. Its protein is CASSQDPALPTLSPLHF.

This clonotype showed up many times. CDR3 DNA sequence: TGTGCCAGCAGTGAGCGGACACCGTACCAAGAGACCCAGTACTTC. Translation: CASSERTPYQETQYF. The chain employs TRBV6-4 and TRBJ2-5; D is possibly TRBD1 (5 bases). This CDR3 spans 15 amino acids. In germline, CDR1 is MRHNA, CDR2 SNTAGT. V lost 3 bases and J 0 bases, leaving 11 bases between the germline ends.

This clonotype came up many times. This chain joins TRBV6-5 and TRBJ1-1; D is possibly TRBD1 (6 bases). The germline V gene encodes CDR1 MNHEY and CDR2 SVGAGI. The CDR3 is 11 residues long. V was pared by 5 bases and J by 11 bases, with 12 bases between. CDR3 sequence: CASSRGQTAFF. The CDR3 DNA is TGTGCCAGCAGTCGAGGACAGACGGCTTTCTTT.

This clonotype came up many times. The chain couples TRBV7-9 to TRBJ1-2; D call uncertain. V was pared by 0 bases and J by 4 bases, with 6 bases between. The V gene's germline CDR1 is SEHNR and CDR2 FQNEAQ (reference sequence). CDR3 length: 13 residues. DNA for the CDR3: TGTGCCAGCAGCTTAGCCTCTGGCTATGGCTACACCTTC. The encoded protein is CASSLASGYGYTF.

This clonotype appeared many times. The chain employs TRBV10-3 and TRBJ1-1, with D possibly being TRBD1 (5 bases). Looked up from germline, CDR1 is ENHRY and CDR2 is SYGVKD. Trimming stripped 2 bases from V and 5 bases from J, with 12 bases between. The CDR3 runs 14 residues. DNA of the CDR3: TGTGCCATCAGTGAGCGCCAGGGAAGAACTGAAGCTTTCTTT. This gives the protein CAISERQGRTEAFF.

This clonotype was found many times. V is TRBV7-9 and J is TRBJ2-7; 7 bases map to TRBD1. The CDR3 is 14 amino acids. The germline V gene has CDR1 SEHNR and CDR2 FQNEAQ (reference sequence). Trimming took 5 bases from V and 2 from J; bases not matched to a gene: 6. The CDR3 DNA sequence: TGTGCCAGCAGCCAGACAGGGATTACCTACGAGCAGTACTTC. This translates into CASSQTGITYEQYF.

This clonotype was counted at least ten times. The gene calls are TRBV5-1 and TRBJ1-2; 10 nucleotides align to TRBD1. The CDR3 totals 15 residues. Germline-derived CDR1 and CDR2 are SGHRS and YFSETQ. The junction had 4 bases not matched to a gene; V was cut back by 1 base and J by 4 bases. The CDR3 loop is CASSLNGQGVYGYTF. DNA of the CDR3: TGCGCCAGCAGCTTGAACGGACAGGGGGTCTATGGCTACACCTTC. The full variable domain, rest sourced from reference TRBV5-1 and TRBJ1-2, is KAGVTQTPRYLIKTRGQQVTLSCSPISGHRSVSWYQQTPGQGLQFLFEYFSETQRNKGNFPGRFSGRQFSNSRSEMNVSTLELGDSALYLCASSLNGQGVYGYTFGSGTRLTVV.

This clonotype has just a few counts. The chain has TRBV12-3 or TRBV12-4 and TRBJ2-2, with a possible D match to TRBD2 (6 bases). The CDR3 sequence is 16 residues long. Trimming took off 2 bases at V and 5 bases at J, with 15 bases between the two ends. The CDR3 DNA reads TGTGCCAGCAGTTTAATAGGCGAAGGAGGGACCGGGGAGCTGTTTTTT. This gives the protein CASSLIGEGGTGELFF.

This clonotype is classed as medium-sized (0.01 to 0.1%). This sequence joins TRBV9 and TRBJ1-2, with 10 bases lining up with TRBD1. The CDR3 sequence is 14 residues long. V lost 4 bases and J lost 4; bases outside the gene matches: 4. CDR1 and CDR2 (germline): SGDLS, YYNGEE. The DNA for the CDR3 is TGTGCCAGCAGCACCCGGACAGGGGGCTATGGCTACACCTTC. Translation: CASSTRTGGYGYTF.

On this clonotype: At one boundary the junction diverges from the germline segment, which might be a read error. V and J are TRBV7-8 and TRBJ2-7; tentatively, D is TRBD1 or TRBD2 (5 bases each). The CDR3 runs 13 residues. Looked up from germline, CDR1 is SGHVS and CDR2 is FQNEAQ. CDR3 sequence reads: CASSLEGINEQYF. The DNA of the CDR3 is TGTGCCAGCAGCCTTGAGGGGATTAACGAGCAGTATTTC.

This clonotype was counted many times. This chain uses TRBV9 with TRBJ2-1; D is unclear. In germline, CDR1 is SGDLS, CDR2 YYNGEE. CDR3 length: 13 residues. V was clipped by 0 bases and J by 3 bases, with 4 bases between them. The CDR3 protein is CASSVEDYNEQFF. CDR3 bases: TGTGCCAGCAGCGTAGAGGACTACAATGAGCAGTTCTTC.

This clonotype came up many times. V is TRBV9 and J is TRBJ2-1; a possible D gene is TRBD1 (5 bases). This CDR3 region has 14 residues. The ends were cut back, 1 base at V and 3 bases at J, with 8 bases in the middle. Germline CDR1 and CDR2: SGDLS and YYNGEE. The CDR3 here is CASSVTGHYNEQFF. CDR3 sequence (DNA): TGTGCCAGCAGCGTAACAGGACACTACAATGAGCAGTTCTTC.

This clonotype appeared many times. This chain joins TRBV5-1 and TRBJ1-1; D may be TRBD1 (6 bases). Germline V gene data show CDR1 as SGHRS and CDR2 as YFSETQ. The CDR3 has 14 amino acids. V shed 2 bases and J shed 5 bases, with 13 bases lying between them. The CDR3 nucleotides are TGCGCCAGCAGCTTAAGACAGGACCCAACTGAAGCTTTCTTT. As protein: CASSLRQDPTEAFF. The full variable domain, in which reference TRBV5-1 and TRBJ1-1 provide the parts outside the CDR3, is KAGVTQTPRYLIKTRGQQVTLSCSPISGHRSVSWYQQTPGQGLQFLFEYFSETQRNKGNFPGRFSGRQFSNSRSEMNVSTLELGDSALYLCASSLRQDPTEAFFGQGTRLTVV.

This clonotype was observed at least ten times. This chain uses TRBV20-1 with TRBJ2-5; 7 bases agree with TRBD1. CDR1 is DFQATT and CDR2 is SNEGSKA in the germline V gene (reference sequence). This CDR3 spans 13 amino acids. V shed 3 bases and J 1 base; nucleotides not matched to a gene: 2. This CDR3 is CSARGQPQETQYF. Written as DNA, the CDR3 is TGCAGTGCTAGGGGACAGCCCCAAGAGACCCAGTACTTC.

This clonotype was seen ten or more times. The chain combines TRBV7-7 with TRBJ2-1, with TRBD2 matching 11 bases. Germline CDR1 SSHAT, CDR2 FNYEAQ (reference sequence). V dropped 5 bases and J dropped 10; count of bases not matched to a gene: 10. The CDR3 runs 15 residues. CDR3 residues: CASSIGTSGSAEQFF. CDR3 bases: TGTGCCAGCAGCATCGGGACTAGCGGATCTGCCGAGCAGTTCTTC.

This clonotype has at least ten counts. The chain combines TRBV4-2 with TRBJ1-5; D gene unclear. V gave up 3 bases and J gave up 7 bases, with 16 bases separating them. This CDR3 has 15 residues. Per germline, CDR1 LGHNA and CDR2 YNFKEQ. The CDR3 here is CASSQSARDAQPQHF. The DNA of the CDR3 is TGTGCCAGCAGCCAGTCTGCGAGGGATGCGCAGCCCCAGCATTTT.

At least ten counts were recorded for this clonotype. CDR3 protein: CASSEGSREEQFF. The CDR3, as DNA: TGTGCCAGCAGTGAAGGGTCTAGGGAGGAGCAGTTCTTC. The chain employs TRBV6-1 and TRBJ2-1, with D possibly TRBD2 on 5 matching bases. CDR1 is MNHNS and CDR2 is SASEGT in the germline V gene. V lost 1 base, J lost 10 bases, and 11 bases lay in between. This CDR3 region has 13 residues.

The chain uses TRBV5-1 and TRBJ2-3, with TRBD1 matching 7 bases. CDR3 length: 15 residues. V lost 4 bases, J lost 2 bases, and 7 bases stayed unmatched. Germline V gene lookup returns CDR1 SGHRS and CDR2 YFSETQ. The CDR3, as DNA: TGCGCCAGCAGCCTCACAGGGGACCCCACAGATACGCAGTATTTT. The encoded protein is CASSLTGDPTDTQYF.